Shown below are 23 T cell receptor beta chains from a single sample sequenced in a study of blood T cells in healthy people across ages. Primers used in a second PCR of about 7 to 11 cycles were a sample-barcoded 5' primer and a J-beta primer mix. TCRdb fed the 5' RACE reads into MiXCR, producing one record per CDR3 protein. The table shows just under 750,000 distinct CDR3 sequences, with around a fifth occurring only once. Sequences were obtained from blood. These receptors all come from a man between 65 and 85 years old in good health.

The chain uses TRBV5-1 and TRBJ1-1; no reliable D call. Deletions cut 1 base from V and 7 bases from J, with 14 bases between. Looked up from germline, CDR1 is SGHRS and CDR2 is YFSETQ. The CDR3 has 14 amino acids. In nucleotides, the CDR3 is TGCGCCAGCAGCTTGCGTCGGGGAGAGGTTGAAGCTTTCTTT. Its protein is CASSLRRGEVEAFF.

The chain combines TRBV4-1 with TRBJ1-2, with 7 positions matching TRBD1. The CDR3 sequence is 16 residues long. Germline V CDR1 and CDR2: MGHRA, YSYEKL. V lost 0 bases, J lost 7 bases, and 11 bases stayed unmatched. CDR3 amino acids: CASSQDQGDYASGYTF. As DNA, the CDR3 is TGCGCCAGCAGCCAAGATCAGGGGGACTATGCCAGTGGCTACACCTTC.

The V gene is TRBV4-2, the J gene TRBJ1-1; 8 bases are shared with TRBD1. The ends lost 0 bases at V and 3 bases at J; junction bases unmatched: 9. This CDR3 comprises 17 residues. In germline, CDR1 is LGHNA, CDR2 YNFKEQ. CDR3 bases: TGTGCCAGCAGCCAAGAGTTGTCAGGGGGCTCGTACACTGAAGCTTTCTTT. Encoded protein: CASSQELSGGSYTEAFF.

The chain employs TRBV3-1 and TRBJ1-2; D gene unclear. V lost 0 bases, J lost 2 bases, and 10 bases lay in between. Germline CDR1 and CDR2: LGHDT and YNNKEL (reference sequence). The CDR3 covers 15 residues. CDR3 region: CASSQDTGWNYGYTF. In DNA, the CDR3 is TGTGCCAGCAGCCAAGATACGGGTTGGAACTATGGCTACACCTTC. Full variable domain (missing parts from reference TRBV3-1 and TRBJ1-2): DTAVSQTPKYLVTQMGNDKSIKCEQNLGHDTMYWYKQDSKKFLKIMFSYNNKELIINETVPNRFSPKSPDKAHLNLHINSLELGDSAVYFCASSQDTGWNYGYTFGSGTRLTVV.

This clonotype showed up just once. The chain is built from TRBV12-3 or TRBV12-4 and TRBJ1-4; D remains unclear. The CDR3 spans 13 residues. V gave up 6 bases and J gave up 8 bases, with 13 bases separating them. The CDR3 loop is CASSPVKGEKLFF. Written as DNA, the CDR3 is TGTGCCAGCAGCCCGGTAAAAGGAGAAAAACTGTTTTTT.

This clonotype was counted only a few times. The V and J genes are TRBV12-3 or TRBV12-4 and TRBJ2-2; 9 bases are a match to TRBD1. The CDR3 has 14 residues. Trimming took 6 bases from V and 4 from J; bases not matched to a gene: 3. The DNA for the CDR3 is TGTGCCAGCAGACAGGGGGCAGGCACCGGGGAGCTGTTTTTT. Translated, it gives CASRQGAGTGELFF.

This clonotype was recorded a few times. The chain carries TRBV7-2 and TRBJ2-5; unclear D gene. Germline V gene sequence: CDR1 SGHTA, CDR2 FQGNSA. The CDR3 runs to 14 residues. V was pared by 7 bases and J by 3 bases, with 15 bases between. CDR3 sequence (DNA): TGTGCCAGCAAGGAAGGGCCCCCAAAAGAGACCCAGTACTTC. Encoded protein: CASKEGPPKETQYF.

V and J are TRBV2 and TRBJ1-5; D call uncertain. Germline CDR1 SNHLY, CDR2 FYNNEI. The V end lost 6 bases, the J end lost 6 bases, and 9 bases lay between the germline ends. The CDR3 consists of 12 residues. For the CDR3, the DNA is TGTGCCAGCAGGAAATTAAGTCAGCCCCAGCATTTT. Protein product: CASRKLSQPQHF.

This clonotype was counted only a few times. The chain couples TRBV12-3 or TRBV12-4 to TRBJ2-7; D possibly corresponds to TRBD1 (5 bases). CDR3 length: 14 residues. Trimming pared 3 bases from V and 2 bases from J, leaving 11 bases between. The CDR3 is CASSLSGPTYEQYV. CDR3 sequence (DNA): TGTGCCAGCAGTTTGTCAGGGCCCACCTACGAGCAGTACGTC.

This clonotype was seen more than once but under ten times. The rearrangement uses TRBV20-1 and TRBJ2-3; 10 nucleotides match TRBD2. CDR1 and CDR2 (germline): DFQATT, SNEGSKA (reference sequence). V lost 6 bases, J lost 4 bases, and 10 bases stayed unmatched. The CDR3 totals 15 residues. In DNA form, the CDR3 reads TGCAGTGCCTCCAGCGGGAGGGCCGATGCAGATACGCAGTATTTT. This translates into CSASSGRADADTQYF.

This clonotype was found a few times. The DNA for the CDR3 is TGTGCCAGTAAGTCGCTAGCGGGGGCCACCTACAATGAGCAGTTCTTC. Its translation: CASKSLAGATYNEQFF. The chain joins TRBV19 to TRBJ2-1; 10 nucleotides align to TRBD2. This CDR3 contains 16 residues. CDR1 LNHDA and CDR2 SQIVND come from the germline V gene (reference sequence). Germline trimming cut 7 bases from V and 2 bases from J; bases unmatched to any gene: 8.

To note about this clonotype: Lacking the conserved final phenylalanine or tryptophan, this CDR3 likely reflects a read error. This chain connects TRBV24-1 to TRBJ1-4; 7 bases fit TRBD1. Germline V gives CDR1 KGHDR, CDR2 SFDVKD. With V trimmed by 4 bases and J by 5 bases, 6 bases remained unmatched. This CDR3 has 15 residues. The CDR3 spells CATSDKSTGNEKLFS. CDR3 DNA: TGTGCCACCAGTGACAAATCGACAGGGAATGAAAAACTGTTTTCT.

This clonotype was found a few times. The chain couples TRBV4-3 to TRBJ2-1; TRBD2 matches 11 bases. The germline CDR1 and CDR2 sequences are LGHNA and YSLEER. The CDR3 extends over 15 amino acids. V dropped 2 bases and J dropped 7; count of bases not matched to a gene: 4. The CDR3 coding sequence is TGCGCCAGCAGCCAACGACTAGCGGGACGGAATGAGCAGTTCTTC. This translates into CASSQRLAGRNEQFF.

This clonotype was recorded once. This may come from a read error, since a much larger clone is one base off. V is TRBV24-1 and J is TRBJ2-5, with 8 bases lining up with TRBD2. CDR3 length: 16 amino acids. V shed 2 bases, J shed 2 bases, and the junction held 6 bases outside the gene matches. Germline lookup yields CDR1 KGHDR and CDR2 SFDVKD. CDR3 region: CATSDSVAGLQETQYF. CDR3 sequence (DNA): TGTGCCACCAGTGATTCCGTAGCGGGACTTCAAGAGACCCAGTACTTC.

This rearrangement joins TRBV9 to TRBJ1-6; D gene uncertain. V lost 1 base, J lost 9 bases, and 8 bases lay in between. The CDR3 contains 13 residues. The germline V gene has CDR1 SGDLS and CDR2 YYNGEE. Written as DNA, the CDR3 is TGTGCCAGCAGCGTATTCGCGGGTTCACCCCTCCACTTT. It translates to CASSVFAGSPLHF.

V is TRBV10-3 and J is TRBJ1-1; weak D call: TRBD1 (6 bases). V was clipped by 10 bases and J by 5 bases, with 14 bases between them. Germline CDR1 ENHRY, CDR2 SYGVKD. There are 12 residues in the CDR3. CDR3 sequence: CASTGRGTEAFF. DNA for the CDR3: TGTGCCAGCACAGGGAGAGGGACTGAAGCTTTCTTT.

The DNA for the CDR3 is TGTGCCAGCAGTTTTTACAGGGAGAACACTGAAGCTTTCTTT. Its protein product is CASSFYRENTEAFF. The V gene is TRBV12-3 or TRBV12-4, the J gene TRBJ1-1; D possibly corresponds to TRBD1 (6 bases). V lost 3 bases and J 1 base, leaving 9 bases between the germline ends. This CDR3 has 14 residues.

The chain is built from TRBV4-1 and TRBJ2-3; 8 nucleotides align to TRBD2. The CDR3 contains 16 residues. Germline V gives CDR1 MGHRA, CDR2 YSYEKL. Unmatched junction bases numbered 7, after V lost 3 bases and J lost 2 bases. The CDR3 DNA reads as TGCGCCAGCAGCCAGTTTCTGCGGGAGGACACAGATACGCAGTATTTT. Protein product: CASSQFLREDTDTQYF.

The rearrangement uses TRBV15 and TRBJ2-3, with TRBD2 matching 10 bases. Losses at the gene ends were 3 bases for V and 3 bases for J; bases not matched to a gene: 15. The CDR3 is made up of 19 amino acids. From germline, CDR1 is LNHNV and CDR2 YYDKDF (reference sequence). CDR3 sequence reads: CATSSGKRASGSGTDTQYF. The DNA of the CDR3 is TGTGCCACCAGCAGTGGGAAGAGGGCTAGCGGGAGTGGAACAGATACGCAGTATTTT.

This clonotype has a handful of counts. The gene calls are TRBV24-1 and TRBJ2-3, with D perhaps matching TRBD1 (5 bases). The CDR3 loop spans 12 amino acids. Per the germline V gene, CDR1 is KGHDR and CDR2 is SFDVKD. Trimming removed 8 bases at V and 5 bases at J, with 10 bases between. The CDR3 loop is CATNTGKDTQYF. Here the CDR3 DNA reads TGTGCCACCAACACAGGAAAAGATACGCAGTATTTT.

The chain carries TRBV28 and TRBJ2-5; TRBD2 aligns across 11 bases. The V and J ends lost 3 bases and 0 bases, in that order; junction bases with no gene match: 9. Germline V gene data show CDR1 as MDHEN and CDR2 as SYDVKM. The CDR3 has 18 residues. The CDR3 here is CASSFPPSGGHNQETQYF. Here the CDR3 DNA reads TGTGCCAGCAGTTTTCCCCCTAGCGGGGGGCACAACCAAGAGACCCAGTACTTC.

The chain combines TRBV7-2 with TRBJ2-3; either TRBD1 or TRBD2 may supply D (6 bases each). V lost 4 bases, J lost 1 base, and 15 bases lay in between. The CDR3 spans 16 residues. Germline CDR1 reads SGHTA; CDR2 reads FQGNSA. The CDR3 loop is CASSSGASPRTDTQYF. The CDR3 DNA reads as TGTGCCAGCAGCTCGGGGGCTTCACCTCGCACAGATACGCAGTATTTT.

The chain uses TRBV19 and TRBJ1-5; D not resolved. Germline loops: CDR1 LNHDA, CDR2 SQIVND (reference sequence). There are 16 residues in the CDR3. The germline V and J ends were trimmed by 5 bases and 5 bases, with 19 bases remaining between them. The CDR3 DNA is TGTGCCAGTAGTTCCGAGGGATGGACGGTTTATCAGCCCCAGCATTTT. Translated: CASSSEGWTVYQPQHF.